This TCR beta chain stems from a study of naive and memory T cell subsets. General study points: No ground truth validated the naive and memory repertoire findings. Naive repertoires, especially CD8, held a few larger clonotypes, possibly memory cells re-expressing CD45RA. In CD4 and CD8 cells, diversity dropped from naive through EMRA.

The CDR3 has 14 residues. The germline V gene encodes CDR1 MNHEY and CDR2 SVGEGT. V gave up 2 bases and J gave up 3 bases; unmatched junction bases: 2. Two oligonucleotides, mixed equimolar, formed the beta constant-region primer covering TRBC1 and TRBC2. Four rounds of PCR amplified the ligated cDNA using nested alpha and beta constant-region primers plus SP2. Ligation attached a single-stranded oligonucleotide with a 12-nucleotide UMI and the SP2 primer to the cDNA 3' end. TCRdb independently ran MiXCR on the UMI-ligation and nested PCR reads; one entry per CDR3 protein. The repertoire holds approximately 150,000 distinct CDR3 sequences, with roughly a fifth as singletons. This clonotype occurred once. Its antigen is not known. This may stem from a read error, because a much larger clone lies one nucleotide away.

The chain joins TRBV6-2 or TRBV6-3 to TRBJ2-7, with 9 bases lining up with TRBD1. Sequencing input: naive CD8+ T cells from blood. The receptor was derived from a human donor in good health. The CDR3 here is CASSYGTGFYEQYF. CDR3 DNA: TGTGCCAGCAGTTACGGGACAGGGTTCTACGAGCAGTACTTC.